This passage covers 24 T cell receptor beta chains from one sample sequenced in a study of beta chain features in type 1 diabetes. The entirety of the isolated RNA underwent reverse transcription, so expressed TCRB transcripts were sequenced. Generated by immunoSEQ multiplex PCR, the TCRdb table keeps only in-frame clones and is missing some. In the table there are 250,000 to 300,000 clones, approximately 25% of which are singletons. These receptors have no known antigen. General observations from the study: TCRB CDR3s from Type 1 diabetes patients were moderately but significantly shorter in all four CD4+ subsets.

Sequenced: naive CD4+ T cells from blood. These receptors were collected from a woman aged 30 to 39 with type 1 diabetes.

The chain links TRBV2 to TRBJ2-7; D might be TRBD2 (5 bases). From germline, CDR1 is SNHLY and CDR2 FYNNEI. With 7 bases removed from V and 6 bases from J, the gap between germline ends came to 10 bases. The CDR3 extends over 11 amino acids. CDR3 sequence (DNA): TGTGCCAGCATCGGGGTCATCGAGCAGTACTTC. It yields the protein CASIGVIEQYF.

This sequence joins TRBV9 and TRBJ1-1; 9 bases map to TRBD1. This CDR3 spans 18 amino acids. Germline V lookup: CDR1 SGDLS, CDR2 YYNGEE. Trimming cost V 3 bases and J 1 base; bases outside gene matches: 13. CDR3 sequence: CASSENPGTGRANTEAFF. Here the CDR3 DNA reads TGTGCCAGCAGCGAAAACCCCGGGACAGGGAGGGCGAACACTGAAGCTTTCTTT. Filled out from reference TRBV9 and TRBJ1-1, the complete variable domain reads DSGVTQTPKHLITATGQRVTLRCSPRSGDLSVYWYQQSLDQGLQFLIQYYNGEERAKGNILERFSAQQFPDLHSELNLSSLELGDSALYFCASSENPGTGRANTEAFFGQGTRLTVV.

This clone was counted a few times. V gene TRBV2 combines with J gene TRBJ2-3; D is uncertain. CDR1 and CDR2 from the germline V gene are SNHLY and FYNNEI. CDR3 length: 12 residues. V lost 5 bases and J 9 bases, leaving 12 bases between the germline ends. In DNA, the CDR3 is TGTGCCAGCAGTCTTCTAGTGATCACGCAGTATTTT. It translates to CASSLLVITQYF.

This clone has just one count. CDR3 region: CAWRQTRTNYGYTF. The CDR3 region has the DNA TGTGCCTGGAGGCAGACTAGGACTAACTATGGCTACACCTTC. The V call is TRBV30, the J call TRBJ1-2; D is unresolved. Germline loops: CDR1 GTSNPN, CDR2 SVGIG (reference sequence). Trimming took 3 bases from V and 0 from J, leaving 11 bases between them. CDR3 length: 14 amino acids.

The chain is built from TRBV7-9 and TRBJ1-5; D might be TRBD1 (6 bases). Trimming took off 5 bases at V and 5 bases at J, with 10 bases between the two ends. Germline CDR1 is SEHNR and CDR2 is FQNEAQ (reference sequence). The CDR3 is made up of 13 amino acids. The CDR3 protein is CASSPNRDQPQHF. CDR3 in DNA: TGTGCCAGCAGCCCCAACAGGGATCAGCCCCAGCATTTT.

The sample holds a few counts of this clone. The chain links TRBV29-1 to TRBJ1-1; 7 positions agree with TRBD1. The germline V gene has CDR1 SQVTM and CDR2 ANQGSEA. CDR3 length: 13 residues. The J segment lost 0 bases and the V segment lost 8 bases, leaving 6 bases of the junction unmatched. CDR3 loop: CSPSGQLNTEAFF. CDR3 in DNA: TGCAGCCCCTCGGGACAGTTGAACACTGAAGCTTTCTTT. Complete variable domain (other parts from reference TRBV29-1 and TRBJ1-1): SAVISQKPSRDICQRGTSLTIQCQVDSQVTMMFWYRQQPGQSLTLIATANQGSEATYESGFVIDKFPISRPNLTFSTLTVSNMSPEDSSIYLCSPSGQLNTEAFFGQGTRLTVV.

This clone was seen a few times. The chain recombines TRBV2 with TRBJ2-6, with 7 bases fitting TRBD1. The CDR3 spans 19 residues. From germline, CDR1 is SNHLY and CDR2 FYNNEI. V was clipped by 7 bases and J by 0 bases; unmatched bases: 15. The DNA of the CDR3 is TGTGCCAGCAAGAGGACAGGCCCTCTAAGCTCCTCTGGGGCCAACGTCCTGACTTTC. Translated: CASKRTGPLSSSGANVLTF.

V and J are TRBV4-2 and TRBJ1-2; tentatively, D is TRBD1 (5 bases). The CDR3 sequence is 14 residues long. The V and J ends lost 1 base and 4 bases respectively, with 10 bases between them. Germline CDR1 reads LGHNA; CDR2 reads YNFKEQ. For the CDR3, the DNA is TGTGCCAGCAGCCAAGGGTCAGGGCCCTATGGCTACACCTTC. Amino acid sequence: CASSQGSGPYGYTF.

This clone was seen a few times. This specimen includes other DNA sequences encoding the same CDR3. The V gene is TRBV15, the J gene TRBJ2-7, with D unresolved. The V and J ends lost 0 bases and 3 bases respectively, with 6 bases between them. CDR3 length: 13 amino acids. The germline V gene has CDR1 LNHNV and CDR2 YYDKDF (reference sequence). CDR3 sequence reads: CATSRDRDYEQYF. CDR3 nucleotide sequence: TGTGCCACCAGCAGAGACCGCGACTACGAGCAGTACTTC.

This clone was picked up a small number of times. The CDR3 DNA follows: TGTGCCTGGAGTGTACATCGACAGGAGGCCTACGAGCAGTACTTC. Encoded protein: CAWSVHRQEAYEQYF. V is TRBV30 and J is TRBJ2-7; D might be TRBD1 (6 bases). Deletions cut 0 bases from V and 2 bases from J, with 14 bases between. The CDR3 extends over 15 amino acids. CDR1 is GTSNPN, CDR2 SVGIG, per germline (reference sequence).

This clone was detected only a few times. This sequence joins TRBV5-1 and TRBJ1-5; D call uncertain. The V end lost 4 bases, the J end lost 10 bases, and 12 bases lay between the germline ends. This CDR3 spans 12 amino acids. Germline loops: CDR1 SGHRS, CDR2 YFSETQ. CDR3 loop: CASSTDAGPQHF. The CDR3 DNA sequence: TGCGCCAGCAGCACTGACGCGGGACCCCAGCATTTT.

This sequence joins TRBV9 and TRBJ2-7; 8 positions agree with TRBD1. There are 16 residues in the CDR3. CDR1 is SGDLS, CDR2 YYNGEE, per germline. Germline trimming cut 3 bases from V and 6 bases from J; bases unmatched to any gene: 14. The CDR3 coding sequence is TGTGCCAGCAGCGACACTGGACAGGGTATTCTTGGCGAGCAGTACTTC. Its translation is CASSDTGQGILGEQYF.

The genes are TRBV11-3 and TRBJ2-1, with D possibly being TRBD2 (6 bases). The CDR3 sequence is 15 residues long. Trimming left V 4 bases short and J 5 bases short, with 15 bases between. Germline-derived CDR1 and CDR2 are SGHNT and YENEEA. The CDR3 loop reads CASSYPGAPHNEQFF. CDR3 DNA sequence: TGTGCCAGCAGCTATCCGGGAGCCCCTCACAATGAGCAGTTCTTC.

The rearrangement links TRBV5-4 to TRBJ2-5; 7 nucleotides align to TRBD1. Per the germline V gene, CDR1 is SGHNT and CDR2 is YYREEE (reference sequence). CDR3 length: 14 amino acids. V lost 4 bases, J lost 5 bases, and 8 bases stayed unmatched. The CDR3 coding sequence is TGTGCCAGCAGCAGCCGACAGGGTAGGGAGACCCAGTACTTC. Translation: CASSSRQGRETQYF.

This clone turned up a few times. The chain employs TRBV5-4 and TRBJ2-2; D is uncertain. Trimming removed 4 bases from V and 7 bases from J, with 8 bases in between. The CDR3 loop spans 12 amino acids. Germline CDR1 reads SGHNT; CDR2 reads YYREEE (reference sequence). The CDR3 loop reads CASSRPGGELFF. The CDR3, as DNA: TGTGCCAGCAGCAGACCGGGCGGGGAGCTGTTTTTT. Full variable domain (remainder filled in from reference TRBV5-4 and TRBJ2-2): ETGVTQSPTHLIKTRGQQVTLRCSSQSGHNTVSWYQQALGQGPQFIFQYYREEENGRGNFPPRFSGLQFPNYSSELNVNALELDDSALYLCASSRPGGELFFGEGSRLTVL.

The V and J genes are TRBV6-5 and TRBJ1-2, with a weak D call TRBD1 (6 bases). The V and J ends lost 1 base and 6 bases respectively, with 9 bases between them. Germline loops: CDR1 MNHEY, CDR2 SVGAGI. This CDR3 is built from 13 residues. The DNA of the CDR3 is TGTGCCAGCAGTTACTATCAGGGGAATGGCTACACCTTC. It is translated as CASSYYQGNGYTF.

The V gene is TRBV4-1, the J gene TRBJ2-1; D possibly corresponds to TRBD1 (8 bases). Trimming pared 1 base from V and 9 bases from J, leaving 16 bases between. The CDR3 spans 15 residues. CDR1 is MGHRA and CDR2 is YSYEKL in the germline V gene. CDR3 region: CASSQGPSGQGEQFF. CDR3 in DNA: TGCGCCAGCAGCCAAGGTCCTAGCGGACAGGGTGAGCAGTTCTTC.

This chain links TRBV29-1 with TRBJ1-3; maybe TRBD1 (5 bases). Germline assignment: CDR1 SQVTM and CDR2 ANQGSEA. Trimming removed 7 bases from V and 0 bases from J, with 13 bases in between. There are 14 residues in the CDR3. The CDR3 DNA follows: TGCAGCGCCGTCAGGGAACCCTCTGGAAACACCATATATTTT. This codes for CSAVREPSGNTIYF. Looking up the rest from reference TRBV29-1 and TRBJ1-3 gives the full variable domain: SAVISQKPSRDICQRGTSLTIQCQVDSQVTMMFWYRQQPGQSLTLIATANQGSEATYESGFVIDKFPISRPNLTFSTLTVSNMSPEDSSIYLCSAVREPSGNTIYFGEGSWLTVV.

Here the CDR3 DNA reads TGTGCCAGCAGTCCACAGGGGGCGTTAGCCTACGAGCAGTACTTC. Translated: CASSPQGALAYEQYF. V gene TRBV28 combines with J gene TRBJ2-7; TRBD1 agrees at 9 bases. This CDR3 spans 15 amino acids. Germline CDR1 MDHEN, CDR2 SYDVKM. After removal of 5 bases from V and 2 bases from J, the junction contained 7 bases not matched to a gene. The whole variable domain, remainder taken from reference TRBV28 and TRBJ2-7, is DVKVTQSSRYLVKRTGEKVFLECVQDMDHENMFWYRQDPGLGLRLIYFSYDVKMKEKGDIPEGYSVSREKKERFSLILESASTNQTSMYLCASSPQGALAYEQYFGPGTRLTVT.

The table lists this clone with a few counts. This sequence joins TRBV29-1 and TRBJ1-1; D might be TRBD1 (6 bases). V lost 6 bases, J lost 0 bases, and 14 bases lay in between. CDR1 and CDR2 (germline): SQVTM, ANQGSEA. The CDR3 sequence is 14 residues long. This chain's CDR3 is CSVAQGPLNTEAFF. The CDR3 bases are TGCAGCGTCGCTCAGGGGCCCTTGAACACTGAAGCTTTCTTT.

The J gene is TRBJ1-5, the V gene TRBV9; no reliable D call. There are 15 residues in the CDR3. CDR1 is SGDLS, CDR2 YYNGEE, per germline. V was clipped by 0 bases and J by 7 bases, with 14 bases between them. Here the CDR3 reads CASSVGLTEDQPQHF. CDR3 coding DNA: TGTGCCAGCAGCGTAGGTCTAACGGAGGACCAGCCCCAGCATTTT.

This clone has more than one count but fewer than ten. The CDR3 here is CSVGLARDEQFF. CDR3 sequence (DNA): TGCAGCGTCGGACTAGCGAGGGATGAGCAGTTCTTC. The chain uses TRBV29-1 and TRBJ2-1; 9 bases map to TRBD2. Losses at the gene ends were 6 bases for V and 8 bases for J; bases not matched to a gene: 5. The CDR3 is 12 amino acids. CDR1 and CDR2 from the germline V gene are SQVTM and ANQGSEA.

Here the CDR3 DNA reads TGTGCCAGCAGTTTAGAGAGGGGGCGGAGGGATGAGCAGTTCTTC. It encodes CASSLERGRRDEQFF. This chain uses TRBV27 with TRBJ2-1, with D possibly being TRBD1 (7 bases). Trimming left V 2 bases short and J 8 bases short, with 16 bases between. The CDR3 is made up of 15 amino acids. CDR1 MNHEY and CDR2 SMNVEV come from the germline V gene (reference sequence).

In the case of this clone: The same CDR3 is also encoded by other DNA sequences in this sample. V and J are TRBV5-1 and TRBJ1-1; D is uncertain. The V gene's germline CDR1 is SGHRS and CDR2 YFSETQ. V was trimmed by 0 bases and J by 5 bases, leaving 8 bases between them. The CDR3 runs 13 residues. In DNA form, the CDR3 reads TGCGCCAGCAGCTTGGGGCGAGGAACTGAAGCTTTCTTT. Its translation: CASSLGRGTEAFF.